The 13 T cell receptor beta chains in this list originate from one sample, sequenced in a study of identical twins. One entry per CDR3 protein, called by TCRdb with MiXCR from the 5' RACE reads. This table holds about 390,000 distinct CDR3 sequences, approximately 8.8% found once. Specimen: naive T cells sorted from blood. Receptor source: a woman between 45 and 60 years old in good health.

The genes are TRBV30 and TRBJ2-3; D is possibly TRBD2 (7 bases). V was trimmed by 4 bases and J by 1 base, leaving 12 bases between them. The V gene's germline CDR1 is GTSNPN and CDR2 SVGIG (reference sequence). There are 14 residues in the CDR3. The CDR3 region is CAWMRGGRTDTQYF. The DNA of the CDR3 is TGTGCCTGGATGAGGGGGGGGCGCACAGATACGCAGTATTTT.

The gene calls are TRBV24-1 and TRBJ2-3; D is perhaps TRBD1 or TRBD2 (5 bases each). The CDR3 consists of 15 residues. The V gene's germline CDR1 is KGHDR and CDR2 SFDVKD. V dropped 5 bases and J dropped 2 bases, with 13 bases sitting between them. In DNA form, the CDR3 reads TGTGCCACCAGTGCGGGACGGGACCACACAGATACGCAGTATTTT. Protein sequence: CATSAGRDHTDTQYF.

Only a few counts were recorded for this clonotype. This sequence joins TRBV12-3 or TRBV12-4 and TRBJ1-5, with TRBD1 matching 7 bases. J gave up 5 bases and V 2 bases, and 6 bases lay outside the gene matches. The CDR3 is 15 residues long. CDR3 protein: CASSLLGTVDQPQHF. CDR3 in DNA: TGTGCCAGCAGTTTACTTGGGACAGTCGATCAGCCCCAGCATTTT.

Ten or more counts support this clonotype. This chain joins TRBV29-1 and TRBJ2-5; perhaps TRBD2 as D (6 bases). V was cut by 6 bases and J by 7 bases, with 18 bases left in between. The CDR3 loop spans 13 amino acids. Per the germline V gene, CDR1 is SQVTM and CDR2 is ANQGSEA. The CDR3 spells CSVESEGKMTQYF. CDR3 sequence (DNA): TGCAGCGTGGAATCGGAGGGGAAGATGACCCAGTACTTC.

This clonotype was seen only a few times. This chain joins TRBV27 and TRBJ2-4; either TRBD1 or TRBD2 may fit D (5 bases each). Per germline, CDR1 MNHEY and CDR2 SMNVEV (reference sequence). This CDR3 has 13 residues. V lost 2 bases, J lost 7 bases, and 9 bases lay in between. CDR3 nucleotides: TGTGCCAGCAGTTTAAGAGGGGCCAACATTCAGTACTTC. Protein sequence: CASSLRGANIQYF.

This clonotype was found many times. This rearrangement joins TRBV2 to TRBJ2-7, with 7 bases identical to TRBD1. This CDR3 spans 12 amino acids. Germline V gene sequence: CDR1 SNHLY, CDR2 FYNNEI. V shed 6 bases and J 3 bases; nucleotides not matched to a gene: 2. The CDR3, as DNA: TGTGCCAGCAGGGGGACAGACTACGAGCAGTACTTC. As protein: CASRGTDYEQYF.

This chain connects TRBV7-9 to TRBJ1-1; TRBD1 matches 8 bases. Germline loops: CDR1 SEHNR, CDR2 FQNEAQ (reference sequence). The CDR3 runs 15 residues. J gave up 7 bases and V 5 bases, and 12 bases lay outside the gene matches. CDR3 in amino acids: CASSAGSGQGFEAFF. The CDR3 region has the DNA TGTGCCAGCAGCGCTGGAAGCGGACAGGGTTTTGAAGCTTTCTTT.

This chain uses TRBV5-1 with TRBJ2-1, with a possible D match to TRBD2 (6 bases). Germline-derived CDR1 and CDR2 are SGHRS and YFSETQ. This CDR3 has 17 amino acids. V lost 0 bases, J lost 0 bases, and 13 bases lay in between. CDR3 amino acids: CASSLVGLASSYNEQFF. CDR3 nucleotide sequence: TGCGCCAGCAGCTTGGTTGGCCTAGCGAGCTCCTACAATGAGCAGTTCTTC.

In this sample, this clonotype turned up many times. The CDR3 coding sequence is TGCAGCGTTGGCTCGAGGGAAAATGAGCAGTTCTTC. This codes for CSVGSRENEQFF. The chain employs TRBV29-1 and TRBJ2-1; TRBD2 might be the D (5 bases). The CDR3 consists of 12 residues. V lost 4 bases, J lost 7 bases, and 11 bases lay in between. CDR1 and CDR2 from the germline V gene are SQVTM and ANQGSEA.

This clonotype appeared a few times. The V and J genes are TRBV7-6 and TRBJ2-2, with unresolved D. The CDR3 spans 14 residues. V was cut by 3 bases and J by 7 bases, with 12 bases left in between. Germline lookup yields CDR1 SGHVS and CDR2 FNYEAQ. The CDR3 sequence: CASSFEPRSGELFF. The CDR3 nucleotides read TGTGCCAGCAGCTTCGAACCGCGGAGCGGGGAGCTGTTTTTT.

This clonotype was seen at least ten times. The chain employs TRBV20-1 and TRBJ2-5, with 8 positions matching TRBD2. CDR1 is DFQATT and CDR2 is SNEGSKA in the germline V gene (reference sequence). The CDR3 is made up of 15 amino acids. Germline trimming cut 1 base from V and 1 base from J; bases unmatched to any gene: 5. This CDR3 is CSARGLREVQETQYF. The CDR3, as DNA: TGCAGTGCTAGAGGGTTGCGGGAGGTCCAAGAGACCCAGTACTTC.

The V and J genes are TRBV10-3 and TRBJ2-1; D call uncertain. V gave up 0 bases and J gave up 6 bases, with 6 bases separating them. Looked up from germline, CDR1 is ENHRY and CDR2 is SYGVKD. This CDR3 is 13 amino acids long. Here the CDR3 DNA reads TGTGCCATCAGTGAGTCGACCATCAATGAGCAGTTCTTC. It is translated as CAISESTINEQFF.

This clonotype was seen a few times. J is TRBJ2-3 and V is TRBV30; no firm D call. V was pared by 4 bases and J by 5 bases, with 7 bases between. Looked up from germline, CDR1 is GTSNPN and CDR2 is SVGIG (reference sequence). The CDR3 runs to 11 residues. CDR3 amino acids: CAWTPGDTQYF. DNA of the CDR3: TGTGCCTGGACTCCAGGAGATACGCAGTATTTT.